What follows are 30 T cell receptor beta chains derived from one specimen sequenced in a study of T cell responses to AZD1222 COVID-19 vaccine (dated by TCRdb to 2020 to 2022). The library was made by the immunoSEQ multiplex PCR assay. Imported from immuneACCESS, the table was reduced by TCRdb to in-frame sequences with V and J called. These copies leave out some clones; in studies compared against another copy, an unresolved V gene accounts for under half, and the cause of the remainder is not known. The sample table records about 180,000 clones; roughly 88% of these occur just once. The ten largest clonotypes hold around 0.5% of the sample. The time point label corresponds to: baseline before first vaccination. Sequences were derived from peripheral blood, sampled on day 0 of AZD1222 vaccination. All receptors derive from an adult in good health.

This chain uses TRBV10-2 with TRBJ1-2; D unclear. Between the trimmed V and J ends, which lost 3 bases and 0 bases, there was a span of 5 bases. The CDR3 covers 13 residues. CDR1 and CDR2 (germline): WSHSY, SAAADI. DNA for the CDR3: TGCGCCAGCAGTGACCAGACTAACTATGGCTACACCTTC. Translating it yields CASSDQTNYGYTF.

The genes are TRBV27 and TRBJ1-6; TRBD1 is a possible D gene (6 bases). The germline CDR1 and CDR2 sequences are MNHEY and SMNVEV (reference sequence). The V gene lost 3 bases and the J gene lost 0 bases, with 27 bases spanning the gap. The CDR3 is 22 residues long. CDR3 in amino acids: CASSFSGHDTGTRRSYNSPLHF. The CDR3 bases are TGTGCCAGCAGTTTTTCGGGACACGACACTGGGACCCGTCGCTCCTATAATTCACCCCTCCACTTT.

The chain is built from TRBV10-1 and TRBJ2-7; D call uncertain. V was cut by 0 bases and J by 2 bases, with 11 bases left in between. Germline-derived CDR1 and CDR2 are WNHNN and SYGVQD (reference sequence). The CDR3 spans 15 residues. The CDR3: CASSESTGPPYEQYF. The CDR3 bases are TGCGCCAGCAGTGAGTCGACCGGGCCACCCTACGAGCAGTACTTC.

J is TRBJ1-2 and V is TRBV3-1 (or the pseudogene TRBV3-2); 7 nucleotides agree with TRBD1. The V and J ends lost 4 bases and 3 bases, in that order; junction bases with no gene match: 32. CDR1 LGHDT and CDR2 YNNKEL come from the germline V gene (reference sequence). This CDR3 region has 23 residues. CDR3 nucleotide sequence: TGTGCCAGCAGCCTGACCTTTCAGGGGGTTCATGAGCCCACAGGGTTTGCGGACTATGGCTACACCTTC. Its protein is CASSLTFQGVHEPTGFADYGYTF.

This CDR3 is CASSLQGYYGYTF. The DNA for the CDR3 is TGTGCCAGCAGCTTACAGGGATACTATGGCTACACCTTC. The chain uses TRBV7-9 and TRBJ1-2; D perhaps matches TRBD1 (5 bases). The germline V gene encodes CDR1 SEHNR and CDR2 FQNEAQ (reference sequence). The CDR3 has 13 residues. The germline V and J ends were trimmed by 2 bases and 3 bases, with 7 bases remaining between them.

This chain joins TRBV6-5 and TRBJ2-5, with TRBD1 as a possible D gene (6 bases). There are 16 residues in the CDR3. Germline CDR1 reads MNHEY; CDR2 reads SVGAGI. Trimming pared 0 bases from V and 3 bases from J, leaving 14 bases between. The CDR3 here is CASSYSSQGLKETQYF. CDR3 DNA: TGTGCCAGCAGTTACTCTAGCCAGGGGTTGAAAGAGACCCAGTACTTC.

The V gene is TRBV7-9, the J gene TRBJ1-2; no clear D. The germline gives CDR1 SEHNR, CDR2 FQNEAQ (reference sequence). The CDR3 sequence is 14 residues long. Trimming took off 4 bases at V and 3 bases at J, with 12 bases between the two ends. The CDR3 DNA is TGTGCCAGCAGCTCTCCCGGGAGCGACTATGGCTACACCTTC. Translated: CASSSPGSDYGYTF.

The genes are TRBV19 and TRBJ2-7, with 7 bases matching TRBD2. The germline V gene has CDR1 LNHDA and CDR2 SQIVND (reference sequence). The junction had 7 bases not matched to a gene; V was cut back by 7 bases and J by 1 base. This CDR3 is 14 amino acids long. The CDR3 region is CASTHGGGSYEQYF. The CDR3 DNA reads TGTGCCAGTACCCACGGCGGGGGATCCTACGAGCAGTACTTC.

This chain links TRBV19 with TRBJ1-5, with D possibly TRBD1 on 5 matching bases. CDR1 is LNHDA, CDR2 SQIVND, per germline (reference sequence). The CDR3 is 16 amino acids. V lost 5 bases and J 2 bases, leaving 16 bases between the germline ends. Here the CDR3 reads CASSVGTPRGNQPQHF. The CDR3 DNA reads TGTGCCAGTAGTGTCGGGACTCCGAGGGGCAATCAGCCCCAGCATTTT.

CDR3 DNA sequence: TGTGCCACCAGCAGAGAGGGGATCTTCACAGATACGCAGTATTTT. Translating it yields CATSREGIFTDTQYF. This sequence joins TRBV15 and TRBJ2-3; no reliable D call. Germline V CDR1 and CDR2: LNHNV, YYDKDF (reference sequence). The CDR3 is 15 residues long. V was trimmed by 0 bases and J by 2 bases, leaving 9 bases between them.

The rearrangement uses TRBV5-1 and TRBJ2-2; TRBD1 agrees at 8 bases. Germline CDR1 is SGHRS and CDR2 is YFSETQ. Trimming at V came to 0 bases and at J to 5 bases, leaving 12 bases not matched to a gene. The CDR3 consists of 18 residues. CDR3 DNA: TGCGCCAGCAGCTTGGGAAGTATGGCAGGGGGCTTGACCGGGGAGCTGTTTTTT. Its translation is CASSLGSMAGGLTGELFF.

The V call is TRBV29-1, the J call TRBJ2-7, with unresolved D. The CDR3 extends over 11 amino acids. V gave up 6 bases and J gave up 5 bases, with 11 bases separating them. The germline V gene has CDR1 SQVTM and CDR2 ANQGSEA. The CDR3 spells CSVRTGHEQYF. CDR3 sequence (DNA): TGCAGCGTCAGGACCGGGCACGAGCAGTACTTC.

The V call is TRBV7-2, the J call TRBJ2-5; TRBD1 matches at 8 bases. V shed 4 bases, J shed 2 bases, and the junction held 9 bases outside the gene matches. This CDR3 region has 16 residues. The germline V gene has CDR1 SGHTA and CDR2 FQGNSA. In nucleotides, the CDR3 is TGTGCCAGCAGCTCAGGGGACAGGAGACCGCAAGAGACCCAGTACTTC. It specifies CASSSGDRRPQETQYF. The variable domain in full, with the rest retrieved from reference TRBV7-2 and TRBJ2-5, is GAGVSQSPSNKVTEKGKDVELRCDPISGHTALYWYRQSLGQGLEFLIYFQGNSAPDKSGLPSDRFSAERTGGSVSTLTIQRTQQEDSAVYLCASSSGDRRPQETQYFGPGTRLLVL.

This clone was picked up a small number of times. The CDR3 bases are TGTGCCAGTAGTATTCGACAGGGGAACATCGAGCAGTACTTC. Its protein product is CASSIRQGNIEQYF. The chain uses TRBV19 and TRBJ2-7; TRBD1 matches at 8 bases. V lost 3 bases and J lost 6; bases outside the gene matches: 7. Looked up from germline, CDR1 is LNHDA and CDR2 is SQIVND (reference sequence). The CDR3 has 14 residues. Full variable domain (remainder filled in from reference TRBV19 and TRBJ2-7): DGGITQSPKYLFRKEGQNVTLSCEQNLNHDAMYWYRQDPGQGLRLIYYSQIVNDFQKGDIAEGYSVSREKKESFPLTVTSAQKNPTAFYLCASSIRQGNIEQYFGPGTRLTVT.

This rearrangement joins TRBV9 to TRBJ2-5, with a tentative D call TRBD1 (5 bases). This CDR3 is built from 16 residues. V lost 0 bases and J 5 bases, leaving 17 bases between the germline ends. Per germline, CDR1 SGDLS and CDR2 YYNGEE. DNA of the CDR3: TGTGCCAGCAGCGTAGGGCTGGAAGGGGCTTGGGAGACCCAGTACTTC. Amino acid sequence: CASSVGLEGAWETQYF.

The J gene is TRBJ2-5, the V gene TRBV29-1; D gene unclear. Germline values: CDR1 SQVTM, CDR2 ANQGSEA. The CDR3 is 12 amino acids. Trimming cost V 6 bases and J 5 bases, with 13 bases left between them. DNA of the CDR3: TGCAGCGTCGGACCGGGTCTTGAGACCCAGTACTTC. This encodes CSVGPGLETQYF.

J is TRBJ1-2 and V is TRBV29-1, with D perhaps TRBD1 (5 bases). Between the trimmed V and J ends, which lost 7 bases and 3 bases, there was a span of 15 bases. Germline CDR1 SQVTM, CDR2 ANQGSEA. The CDR3 runs to 13 residues. The chain's CDR3 is CSAGGSPDYGYTF. The CDR3 region has the DNA TGCAGCGCTGGGGGTTCTCCGGACTATGGCTACACCTTC.

The gene calls are TRBV28 and TRBJ1-5; unclear D gene. V gave up 4 bases and J gave up 0 bases, with 16 bases separating them. The germline gives CDR1 MDHEN, CDR2 SYDVKM. The CDR3 consists of 17 residues. CDR3 protein: CASSYIRRRLSNQPQHF. In DNA, the CDR3 is TGTGCCAGCAGTTACATCCGTAGACGGCTTAGCAATCAGCCCCAGCATTTT. Full variable domain (remainder filled in from reference TRBV28 and TRBJ1-5): DVKVTQSSRYLVKRTGEKVFLECVQDMDHENMFWYRQDPGLGLRLIYFSYDVKMKEKGDIPEGYSVSREKKERFSLILESASTNQTSMYLCASSYIRRRLSNQPQHFGDGTRLSIL.

The chain is built from TRBV30 and TRBJ2-7; possibly TRBD1 for D (6 bases). The CDR3 runs 15 residues. V lost 1 base and J 1 base, leaving 14 bases between the germline ends. Germline V gene sequence: CDR1 GTSNPN, CDR2 SVGIG (reference sequence). The CDR3 region is CAWSDPPGVSYEQYF. The CDR3 region has the DNA TGTGCCTGGAGTGACCCTCCAGGGGTTTCCTACGAGCAGTACTTC.

The rearrangement joins TRBV5-6 to TRBJ1-4, with 9 bases identical to TRBD1. CDR1 and CDR2 (germline): SGHDT, YYEEEE. The CDR3 spans 15 residues. After removal of 2 bases from V and 7 bases from J, the junction contained 6 bases not matched to a gene. The DNA for the CDR3 is TGTGCCAGCAGCTTACGGACAGGGGCGGCTGAAAAACTGTTTTTT. This encodes CASSLRTGAAEKLFF. Full variable domain (remainder filled in from reference TRBV5-6 and TRBJ1-4): DAGVTQSPTHLIKTRGQQVTLRCSPKSGHDTVSWYQQALGQGPQFIFQYYEEEERQRGNFPDRFSGHQFPNYSSELNVNALLLGDSALYLCASSLRTGAAEKLFFGSGTQLSVL.

The chain has TRBV9 and TRBJ2-5; no reliable D call. The V end was cut by 0 bases, the J end by 3 bases, with 9 bases between. Germline lookup yields CDR1 SGDLS and CDR2 YYNGEE. This CDR3 region has 14 residues. CDR3 residues: CASSVAGREETQYF. The CDR3 DNA reads TGTGCCAGCAGCGTAGCTGGTAGGGAAGAGACCCAGTACTTC.

This clone was observed once. V is TRBV7-2 and J is TRBJ1-1; D unclear. CDR1 SGHTA and CDR2 FQGNSA come from the germline V gene. The CDR3 spans 18 residues. Deletions cut 0 bases from V and 5 bases from J, with 22 bases between. The CDR3 DNA follows: TGTGCCAGCAGCTTAGCCATAGGATGGAGTGGACTCAGAACTGAAGCTTTCTTT. It codes for CASSLAIGWSGLRTEAFF.

This clone turned up a few times. In DNA, the CDR3 is TGCGCCAGCAGCTTGGCAACTGCAGGGGTCGAGCAGTACTTC. Translating it yields CASSLATAGVEQYF. This chain connects TRBV5-1 to TRBJ2-7; D is possibly TRBD1 (6 bases). The CDR3 consists of 14 residues. The V gene's germline CDR1 is SGHRS and CDR2 YFSETQ. The germline V and J ends were trimmed by 0 bases and 6 bases, with 13 bases remaining between them.

This chain connects TRBV6-5 to TRBJ2-7; D uncertain. The CDR3 is made up of 12 amino acids. CDR1 is MNHEY and CDR2 is SVGAGI in the germline V gene. The V end lost 5 bases, the J end lost 0 bases, and 5 bases lay between the germline ends. CDR3 nucleotide sequence: TGTGCCAGCAGTCAGAACTCCTACGAGCAGTACTTC. Translated: CASSQNSYEQYF.

The genes are TRBV19 and TRBJ1-5; tentatively, D is TRBD1 (5 bases). Germline CDR1 is LNHDA and CDR2 is SQIVND (reference sequence). V lost 6 bases and J lost 1, with 10 bases in between. The CDR3 totals 14 residues. CDR3 residues: CASSWGESNQPQHF. CDR3 coding DNA: TGTGCCAGTAGCTGGGGGGAAAGCAATCAGCCCCAGCATTTT.

The chain carries TRBV10-2 and TRBJ2-1; D perhaps matches TRBD2 (6 bases). Per the germline V gene, CDR1 is WSHSY and CDR2 is SAAADI. The CDR3 has 16 amino acids. V lost 3 bases and J 3 bases, leaving 15 bases between the germline ends. The chain's CDR3 is CASSEIGLAFYNEQFF. CDR3 in DNA: TGCGCCAGCAGTGAAATCGGGCTAGCGTTCTACAATGAGCAGTTCTTC.

DNA of the CDR3: TGTGCCAGCTCACCACCTCTAGCGGGAGATATTGGCGGAGGTGAGCAGTTCTTC. It yields the protein CASSPPLAGDIGGGEQFF. The chain has TRBV18 and TRBJ2-1, with 10 bases fitting TRBD2. Germline values: CDR1 KGHSH, CDR2 LQKENI. With 0 bases clipped from V and 9 bases from J, the junction kept 14 bases outside the gene matches. The CDR3 has 18 residues.

J is TRBJ1-5 and V is TRBV19; perhaps TRBD1 as D (6 bases). The germline V gene encodes CDR1 LNHDA and CDR2 SQIVND (reference sequence). Trimming cost V 3 bases and J 6 bases, with 18 bases left between them. The CDR3 totals 16 residues. The CDR3 DNA reads TGTGCCAGTAGTATGACTCAGGGGCGAATTGCTCAGCCCCAGCATTTT. As protein: CASSMTQGRIAQPQHF. The variable domain in full, with the rest retrieved from reference TRBV19 and TRBJ1-5, is DGGITQSPKYLFRKEGQNVTLSCEQNLNHDAMYWYRQDPGQGLRLIYYSQIVNDFQKGDIAEGYSVSREKKESFPLTVTSAQKNPTAFYLCASSMTQGRIAQPQHFGDGTRLSIL.

This clone appeared once. The chain is built from TRBV24-1 and TRBJ1-2, with a weak D call TRBD1 (6 bases). The CDR3 is 17 residues long. Trimming pared 4 bases from V and 7 bases from J, leaving 24 bases between. The germline V gene encodes CDR1 KGHDR and CDR2 SFDVKD. The CDR3 nucleotides are TGTGCCACCAGTGACCCTGGGACACCTAGGGGTCCGAGTGGCTACACCTTC. Translating gives CATSDPGTPRGPSGYTF.

The chain carries TRBV30 and TRBJ2-7, with a possible D match to TRBD2 (5 bases). The germline V and J ends were trimmed by 4 bases and 6 bases, with 16 bases remaining between them. Germline CDR1 is GTSNPN and CDR2 is SVGIG (reference sequence). The CDR3 totals 13 residues. CDR3 protein: CAWKKVLRGEQYF. The CDR3 region has the DNA TGTGCCTGGAAAAAAGTCCTCCGGGGCGAGCAGTACTTC.